This T cell receptor beta chain is from a study of blood T cell repertoires in COVID-19. Libraries were prepared by immunoSEQ multiplex PCR; TCRdb keeps only in-frame clonotypes and omits some of them. In the table there are approximately 150,000 clones, around 84% of which are singletons. The ends were cut back, 4 bases at V and 2 bases at J, with 11 bases in the middle. Germline V gene data show CDR1 as MDHEN and CDR2 as SYDVKM. The CDR3 extends over 14 amino acids. Material for sequencing was peripheral blood. This chain uses TRBV28 with TRBJ1-2; maybe TRBD1 (6 bases). This receptor was identified in a human donor in a cohort sampled during active COVID-19. CDR3 loop: CASSSGTSNYGYTF. CDR3 in DNA: TGTGCCAGCAGTTCCGGGACATCAAACTATGGCTACACCTTC.